A single sample is the source of the 31 T cell receptor beta chains below, sequenced in a study of cytomegalovirus exposure and HLA in healthy donors. The PCR ran on 60 Vbeta and 13 Jbeta primers. The repertoire was sequenced with immunoSEQ multiplex PCR; TCRdb's copy has only in-frame clones and lacks some. The sample records 99,000 or so clones, about 83% being singletons. The sequenced sample was PBMCs. Every receptor here comes from a man aged 18 to 29 in good health and CMV-seronegative.

This chain links TRBV5-1 with TRBJ2-1; the match to TRBD2 covers 8 bases. V shed 0 bases, J shed 2 bases, and the junction held 10 bases outside the gene matches. Germline CDR1 SGHRS, CDR2 YFSETQ. The CDR3 loop spans 18 amino acids. The CDR3 DNA reads TGCGCCAGCAGCTTGGGGAGGGTCGGGGGGGGTCCCTACAATGAGCAGTTCTTC. It translates to CASSLGRVGGGPYNEQFF.

The chain combines TRBV6-5 with TRBJ2-7, with 9 positions matching TRBD2. This CDR3 is built from 16 residues. Germline V gene sequence: CDR1 MNHEY, CDR2 SVGAGI. Germline trimming cut 0 bases from V and 4 bases from J; bases unmatched to any gene: 7. The CDR3, as DNA: TGTGCCAGCAGTTACTCCCTTACTAGCGGGCGTTACGAGCAGTACTTC. This translates into CASSYSLTSGRYEQYF.

The chain couples TRBV11-3 to TRBJ2-3, with TRBD2 matching over 14 bases. This CDR3 spans 16 amino acids. After removal of 5 bases from V and 4 bases from J, the junction contained 5 bases not matched to a gene. Germline assignment: CDR1 SGHNT and CDR2 YENEEA. CDR3 nucleotide sequence: TGTGCCAGCAGCCAGGGACTAGCGGGAGTGGCAGATACGCAGTATTTT. Translation gives CASSQGLAGVADTQYF.

The chain combines TRBV30 with TRBJ2-4; 10 nucleotides match TRBD2. Looked up from germline, CDR1 is GTSNPN and CDR2 is SVGIG (reference sequence). The CDR3 has 15 amino acids. Germline trimming cut 2 bases from V and 0 bases from J; bases unmatched to any gene: 1. CDR3 sequence: CAWSSGRVAKNIQYF. The CDR3 DNA sequence: TGTGCCTGGAGTAGCGGGAGGGTAGCCAAAAACATTCAGTACTTC.

This chain's CDR3 is CASSVESATGVNTIYF. The CDR3 region has the DNA TGTGCCAGCAGCGTAGAATCCGCGACAGGGGTGAACACCATATATTTT. V usage is TRBV9 and J usage is TRBJ1-3; 8 bases are shared with TRBD1. The CDR3 is made up of 16 amino acids. The germline V gene encodes CDR1 SGDLS and CDR2 YYNGEE. J was trimmed by 7 bases and V by 0 bases; bases with no gene match: 9.

The J gene is TRBJ1-5, the V gene TRBV7-9; unclear D gene. The V end lost 1 base, the J end lost 6 bases, and 4 bases lay between the germline ends. There are 12 residues in the CDR3. Germline CDR1 and CDR2: SEHNR and FQNEAQ (reference sequence). The CDR3 region has the DNA TGTGCCAGCAGCTTAGTGAGTCAGCCCCAGCATTTT. Its translation: CASSLVSQPQHF. The variable domain in full, completed from reference TRBV7-9 and TRBJ1-5, reads DTGVSQNPRHKITKRGQNVTFRCDPISEHNRLYWYRQTLGQGPEFLTYFQNEAQLEKSRLLSDRFSAERPKGSFSTLEIQRTEQGDSAMYLCASSLVSQPQHFGDGTRLSIL.

The chain carries TRBV7-3 and TRBJ2-3; 10 nucleotides match TRBD1. Germline trimming cut 5 bases from V and 7 bases from J; bases unmatched to any gene: 15. The CDR3 spans 17 residues. The germline V gene encodes CDR1 SGHTA and CDR2 FQGTGA. As DNA, the CDR3 is TGTGCCAGCAGCCTGTTTCCCGGGACAGGGGTCGAGTATACGCAGTATTTT. Translating gives CASSLFPGTGVEYTQYF.

The chain links TRBV7-2 to TRBJ1-2; 7 positions match TRBD1. Germline V CDR1 and CDR2: SGHTA, FQGNSA. Germline trimming cut 5 bases from V and 8 bases from J; bases unmatched to any gene: 11. The CDR3 length is 14 residues. The CDR3 loop is CASSLVQGLGGYTF. The CDR3 bases are TGTGCCAGCAGCCTGGTACAGGGGCTTGGGGGCTACACCTTC.

This rearrangement joins TRBV18 to TRBJ2-1; 7 bases are a match to TRBD2. The V and J ends lost 3 bases and 4 bases, in that order; junction bases with no gene match: 6. The CDR3 loop spans 15 amino acids. Germline-derived CDR1 and CDR2 are KGHSH and LQKENI. The CDR3 loop is CASSPPSGIYNEQFF. CDR3 sequence (DNA): TGTGCCAGCTCACCTCCTAGCGGAATATACAATGAGCAGTTCTTC.

The chain joins TRBV2 to TRBJ2-3; tentatively, D is TRBD1 (6 bases). Trimming shortened V by 6 bases and J by 5 bases, and 6 bases separated the two germline ends. Germline V gene data show CDR1 as SNHLY and CDR2 as FYNNEI. The length of the CDR3 is 11 residues. The CDR3 loop reads CASRGGDTQYF. CDR3 DNA: TGTGCCAGCAGAGGGGGAGATACGCAGTATTTT.

V is TRBV7-8 and J is TRBJ2-2; D may be TRBD2 (5 bases). CDR1 SGHVS and CDR2 FQNEAQ come from the germline V gene. V was shortened by 5 bases and J by 7 bases, with 20 bases between the two germline ends. CDR3 size: 16 residues. The CDR3 here is CASSIPLGGRGGELFF. The CDR3 DNA reads as TGTGCCAGCAGCATCCCGTTGGGTGGGAGAGGCGGGGAGCTGTTTTTT.

V and J are TRBV5-1 and TRBJ1-5; D is ambiguous. Germline V gene lookup returns CDR1 SGHRS and CDR2 YFSETQ. The CDR3 is 14 amino acids. V lost 0 bases and J lost 4, with 8 bases in between. The CDR3 here is CASSLGTGNQPQHF. In DNA, the CDR3 is TGCGCCAGCAGCTTGGGGACGGGAAATCAGCCCCAGCATTTT.

The V call is TRBV4-1, the J call TRBJ2-7; 7 positions match TRBD1. Per the germline V gene, CDR1 is MGHRA and CDR2 is YSYEKL. V shed 2 bases and J 0 bases; nucleotides not matched to a gene: 4. The CDR3 extends over 15 amino acids. The CDR3 here is CASSQNDRASYEQYF. DNA of the CDR3: TGCGCCAGCAGCCAAAATGACAGGGCCTCCTACGAGCAGTACTTC.

This clone was observed once. The chain employs TRBV6-5 and TRBJ2-7; 7 bases are a match to TRBD2. The junction had 6 bases not matched to a gene; V was cut back by 6 bases and J by 4 bases. The CDR3 length is 13 residues. Germline CDR1 MNHEY, CDR2 SVGAGI. DNA of the CDR3: TGTGCCAGCAGAAAGGGACTATGGTACGAGCAGTACTTC. Amino acids: CASRKGLWYEQYF.

The chain links TRBV9 to TRBJ2-1; D might be TRBD2 (6 bases). Trimming removed 2 bases from V and 2 bases from J, with 8 bases in between. CDR1 and CDR2 (germline): SGDLS, YYNGEE. The CDR3 is 14 residues long. This CDR3 reads CASSVSGPYNEQFF. The CDR3 DNA is TGTGCCAGCAGCGTCAGCGGGCCCTACAATGAGCAGTTCTTC.

The CDR3 bases are TGTGCCAGCACTGTCGGGACTCGGACCTACGAGCAGTACTTC. Translated: CASTVGTRTYEQYF. V is TRBV7-6 and J is TRBJ2-7, with D possibly matching TRBD2 (6 bases). V shed 7 bases and J shed 2 bases, with 15 bases lying between them. The germline CDR1 and CDR2 sequences are SGHVS and FNYEAQ. This CDR3 has 14 residues. Full variable domain (missing parts from reference TRBV7-6 and TRBJ2-7): GAGVSQSPRYKVTKRGQDVALRCDPISGHVSLYWYRQALGQGPEFLTYFNYEAQQDKSGLPNDRFSAERPEGSISTLTIQRTEQRDSAMYRCASTVGTRTYEQYFGPGTRLTVT.

The rearrangement uses TRBV5-8 and TRBJ2-7; 8 nucleotides agree with TRBD1. The length of the CDR3 is 14 residues. Germline-derived CDR1 and CDR2 are SGHTS and YDEGEE. The V gene end was trimmed by 0 bases and the J gene end by 2 bases; junction bases not matched to a gene: 1. CDR3 coding DNA: TGTGCCAGCAGCTTGGAGGACAGGGCCTACGAGCAGTACTTC. Its translation: CASSLEDRAYEQYF. The full variable domain, with the rest looked up from reference TRBV5-8 and TRBJ2-7, is EAGVTQSPTHLIKTRGQQATLRCSPISGHTSVYWYQQALGLGLQFLLWYDEGEERNRGNFPPRFSGRQFPNYSSELNVNALELEDSALYLCASSLEDRAYEQYFGPGTRLTVT.

V is TRBV7-2 and J is TRBJ2-5; D is ambiguous. This CDR3 comprises 11 residues. The V gene lost 5 bases and the J gene lost 2 bases, with 3 bases spanning the gap. CDR1 SGHTA and CDR2 FQGNSA come from the germline V gene. This CDR3 reads CASSPQETQYF. The CDR3 DNA reads as TGTGCCAGCAGCCCTCAAGAGACCCAGTACTTC.

Concerning this clone itself: The germline gene is not matched at one end of the junction; a read error may be the cause. This chain links TRBV7-9 with TRBJ2-7; TRBD1 aligns across 7 bases. CDR3 length: 11 residues. Per the germline V gene, CDR1 is SEHNR and CDR2 is FQNEAQ (reference sequence). The CDR3 sequence: CSSSQGQEQYF. Here the CDR3 DNA reads TGTTCCAGCAGCCAGGGACAGGAGCAGTACTTC.

This chain uses TRBV6-5 with TRBJ2-3; D is perhaps TRBD2 (5 bases). V shed 3 bases and J shed 5 bases, with 18 bases lying between them. CDR1 is MNHEY, CDR2 SVGAGI, per germline. The CDR3 has 16 residues. Here the CDR3 reads CASSYNLYLAGDTQYF. CDR3 nucleotide sequence: TGTGCCAGCAGTTATAATTTGTATCTGGCGGGAGATACGCAGTATTTT.

The chain has TRBV6-5 and TRBJ2-7; D possibly corresponds to TRBD1 (5 bases). The CDR3 is 13 amino acids. Germline lookup yields CDR1 MNHEY and CDR2 SVGAGI. V lost 5 bases and J lost 7, with 15 bases in between. CDR3 protein: CASSPPIGAEQYF. In nucleotides, the CDR3 is TGTGCCAGCAGTCCCCCCATAGGGGCTGAGCAGTACTTC.

This chain joins TRBV14 and TRBJ1-1; 9 positions match TRBD1. V shed 3 bases and J 6 bases; nucleotides not matched to a gene: 5. The CDR3 runs 14 residues. Germline assignment: CDR1 SGHDN and CDR2 FVKESK. The CDR3 is CASSQRQGGAEAFF. DNA for the CDR3: TGTGCCAGCAGCCAGCGACAGGGGGGCGCTGAAGCTTTCTTT.

This sequence joins TRBV9 and TRBJ2-7, with 8 bases matching TRBD2. The CDR3 contains 14 residues. With V trimmed by 4 bases and J by 0 bases, 3 bases remained unmatched. From germline, CDR1 is SGDLS and CDR2 YYNGEE. The CDR3 DNA reads as TGTGCCAGCAGCATTAGCGGGGACTCCTACGAGCAGTACTTC. Its protein is CASSISGDSYEQYF.

A word on this clone: The junction departs from the called germline gene at one end, perhaps through a read error. The sample contains more than one DNA sequence encoding this CDR3. J is TRBJ2-1 and V is TRBV4-3; 8 bases are a match to TRBD1. The CDR3 totals 15 residues. Germline assignment: CDR1 LGHNA and CDR2 YSLEER. The CDR3 nucleotides are TGCGCCAGTAGCCAACCGACAGGGGATGGTAGTGAGCAGTTCTTC. Its protein product is CASSQPTGDGSEQFF.

The J gene is TRBJ2-7, the V gene TRBV30; 10 positions agree with TRBD2. The V gene's germline CDR1 is GTSNPN and CDR2 SVGIG (reference sequence). The CDR3 totals 16 residues. V dropped 0 bases and J dropped 3; count of bases not matched to a gene: 8. DNA of the CDR3: TGTGCCTGGAGTGTGAATAGCGGGAGGTCCAACTACGAGCAGTACTTC. Protein: CAWSVNSGRSNYEQYF.

The chain is built from TRBV10-3 and TRBJ2-3; D not resolved. Trimming stripped 8 bases from V and 4 bases from J, with 7 bases between. Germline loops: CDR1 ENHRY, CDR2 SYGVKD. CDR3 size: 11 residues. For the CDR3, the DNA is TGTGCCATCCTGAGCGCAGATACGCAGTATTTT. This gives the protein CAILSADTQYF.

This clone has just one count. This chain connects TRBV29-1 to TRBJ2-7; the match to TRBD1 covers 7 bases. This CDR3 has 15 amino acids. Germline lookup yields CDR1 SQVTM and CDR2 ANQGSEA. V gave up 1 base and J gave up 2 bases; unmatched junction bases: 8. The chain's CDR3 is CSVEGGHRGAYEQYF. CDR3 DNA: TGCAGCGTTGAAGGGGGGCACAGGGGAGCCTACGAGCAGTACTTC.

The chain links TRBV6-5 to TRBJ1-1; 7 bases align to TRBD1. CDR3 size: 13 residues. The V gene end was trimmed by 5 bases and the J gene end by 4 bases; junction bases not matched to a gene: 4. Looked up from germline, CDR1 is MNHEY and CDR2 is SVGAGI. The CDR3 DNA reads TGTGCCAGCAGTAATTCAGGGGGCACTGAAGCTTTCTTT. This gives the protein CASSNSGGTEAFF.

V usage is TRBV7-8 and J usage is TRBJ1-1; 7 bases are shared with TRBD1. This CDR3 comprises 14 residues. The V gene end was trimmed by 2 bases and the J gene end by 4 bases; junction bases not matched to a gene: 4. Germline V gene data show CDR1 as SGHVS and CDR2 as FQNEAQ. CDR3: CASSLRGRGTEAFF. The CDR3, as DNA: TGTGCCAGCAGCTTAAGGGGGCGAGGCACTGAAGCTTTCTTT.

The chain recombines TRBV9 with TRBJ2-5, with TRBD1 identical over 8 bases. The CDR3 is 15 amino acids. The V and J ends lost 3 bases and 6 bases, in that order; junction bases with no gene match: 10. Germline CDR1 and CDR2: SGDLS and YYNGEE. The CDR3 DNA is TGTGCCAGCAGCGCCGGGGCAGGGGGCGGACAGACCCAGTACTTC. Translating it yields CASSAGAGGGQTQYF. The whole variable domain, filled in from reference TRBV9 and TRBJ2-5, reads DSGVTQTPKHLITATGQRVTLRCSPRSGDLSVYWYQQSLDQGLQFLIQYYNGEERAKGNILERFSAQQFPDLHSELNLSSLELGDSALYFCASSAGAGGGQTQYFGPGTRLLVL.

This sequence joins TRBV7-2 and TRBJ2-1, with 8 bases aligning to TRBD2. Trimming cost V 2 bases and J 0 bases; bases outside gene matches: 6. Germline V gene data show CDR1 as SGHTA and CDR2 as FQGNSA. The CDR3 is 17 amino acids. CDR3 in DNA: TGTGCCAGCAGCTTACGAGCGGGAGCGAGCTCCTACAATGAGCAGTTCTTC. This codes for CASSLRAGASSYNEQFF.